This T cell receptor beta chain was retrieved from a study of blood T cell repertoires in COVID-19. Overall study: Sources were T cells, B-cell-depleted T cells, or PBMCs; the material itself was cDNA or gDNA.

Per the study methods: By means of reference gene primer amplification, nucleated cell counts were estimated. Produced via immunoSEQ multiplex PCR; TCRdb's table is partial and in-frame only. V and J calls and clone size are as listed in that table; D and trimming were resolved from the DNA. The sample yields about 170,000 clones, about 91% seen once. Recruitment covered 20 to 25 US areas and drew participants whose ages spanned roughly 18 to 100 years. Among Cohort 3 donors, those recovered had two negative PCRs, clearance, or symptom resolution. The germline CDR1 and CDR2 sequences are LNHNV and YYDKDF (reference sequence). J gave up 13 bases and V 2 bases, and 8 bases lay outside the gene matches. The CDR3 is 13 amino acids.

Sequencing was carried out using PBMCs or T cells enriched from blood (not recorded which). This chain joins TRBV15 and TRBJ2-1, with 7 bases lining up with TRBD1. The sequence derives from a woman younger than 30 who had recovered from COVID-19. The CDR3 nucleotides read TGTGCCACCAGCAGACCGCAGGGGGTTTACCAGTTCTTC. Its protein product is CATSRPQGVYQFF. Supplemented by reference TRBV15 and TRBJ2-1, the full variable domain reads DAMVIQNPRYQVTQFGKPVTLSCSQTLNHNVMYWYQQKSSQAPKLLFHYYDKDFNNEADTPDNFQSRRPNTSFCFLDIRSPGLGDTAMYLCATSRPQGVYQFFGPGTRLTVL.